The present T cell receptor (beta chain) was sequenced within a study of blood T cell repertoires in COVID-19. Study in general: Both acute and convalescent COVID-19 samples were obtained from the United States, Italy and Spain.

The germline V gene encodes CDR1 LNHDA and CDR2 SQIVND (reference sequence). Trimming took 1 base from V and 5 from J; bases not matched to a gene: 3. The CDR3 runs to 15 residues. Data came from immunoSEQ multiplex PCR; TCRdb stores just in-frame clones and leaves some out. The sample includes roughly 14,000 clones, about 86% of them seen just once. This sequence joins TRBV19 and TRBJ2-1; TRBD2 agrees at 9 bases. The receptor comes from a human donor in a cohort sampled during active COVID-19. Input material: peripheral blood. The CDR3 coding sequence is TGTGCCAGTAGTATAGTGGCGGGAGGGGACAATGAGCAGTTCTTC. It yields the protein CASSIVAGGDNEQFF.